This T cell receptor beta chain was sequenced in a study of CD8 T cells in Susac syndrome. Negative isolation yielded CD8+ and CD4+ T cells; FACS enriched TEMRA cells. From germline, CDR1 is DFQATT and CDR2 SNEGSKA (reference sequence). The CDR3 contains 14 residues. The junction had 6 bases not matched to a gene; V was cut back by 6 bases and J by 2 bases. RNA in amounts of roughly 0.5 to 1 ug was reverse transcribed with random hexamers. MiXCR, applied by TCRdb to the immunoSEQ multiplex PCR reads, yields one record per CDR3 protein. The repertoire includes hundreds of thousands of distinct CDR3 sequences, around 90% of them detected once, and roughly 0.15% sits in the top ten.

The source is a human donor with multiple sclerosis. What was sequenced was CD8+ T cells from PBMCs. This rearrangement joins TRBV20-1 to TRBJ2-3, with 9 nucleotides matching TRBD2. CDR3 loop: CSAPLAGPTDTQYF. The CDR3, as DNA: TGCAGTGCCCCCCTAGCGGGGCCCACAGATACGCAGTATTTT.